Listed below are T cell receptor beta chains from one sample, sequenced in a study of identical twins. TCRdb reprocessed the 5' RACE reads via MiXCR and lists one record per CDR3 protein. The sample has more than 250,000 distinct CDR3 sequences; about 8.9% are singletons. The data also belong to a second study, concerning yellow fever vaccine responses in identical twins.

Material: memory (CD45RO+) T cells sorted from blood. The receptors here all came from a woman under 30 in good health. CDR3s include the opening cysteine and the closing phenylalanine or tryptophan. The D gene is left open where the match is weak. Size is stated for part of the rows, as once, few or many counts, or as a class when the clone is expanded.

16	TRBD1	TRBV5-1	many	TRBJ1-4	CASSSGTGGGYEKLFF	TGCGCCAGCAGCTCAGGGACAGGAGGGGGATATGAAAAACTGTTTTTT
16	TRBD1	TRBV4-1	few	TRBJ2-1	CASSQEGTGVGNEQFF	TGCGCCAGCAGCCAAGAAGGGACAGGGGTGGGAAATGAGCAGTTCTTC
14	TRBD1	TRBV12-3/TRBV12-4	many	TRBJ1-5	CASSGDRAGQPQHF	TGTGCCAGCAGTGGAGACAGGGCGGGTCAGCCCCAGCATTTT
13	-	TRBV6-1	-	TRBJ1-2	CASGSRAPYGYTF	TGTGCCAGTGGTAGCAGGGCACCCTATGGCTACACCTTC
15	-	TRBV6-1	-	TRBJ1-2	CASSERAGLNYGYTF	TGTGCCAGCAGTGAACGGGCAGGGTTGAACTATGGCTACACCTTC
13	-	TRBV28	many	TRBJ2-7	CASSSGPTYEQYF	TGTGCCAGCAGTTCCGGACCTACCTACGAGCAGTACTTC
19	-	TRBV4-1	many	TRBJ2-1	CASSRKGVDPRPTYNEQFF	TGCGCCAGCAGCCGCAAAGGAGTGGACCCCCGTCCCACCTACAATGAGCAGTTCTTC
14	-	TRBV20-1	-	TRBJ1-3	CSASVGGSGNTIYF	TGCAGTGCTAGCGTGGGAGGCTCTGGAAACACCATATATTTT
14	TRBD1	TRBV20-1	-	TRBJ2-4	CSARGATGVNIQYF	TGCAGTGCTAGAGGGGCGACAGGGGTTAACATTCAGTACTTC
13	-	TRBV20-1	few	TRBJ2-5	CSAVRSGSETQYF	TGCAGTGCAGTCAGATCGGGGTCAGAGACCCAGTACTTC
16	-	TRBV7-9	-	TRBJ2-3	CASSLVLSGSTDTQYF	TGTGCCAGCAGCTTAGTTCTTAGCGGTAGCACAGATACGCAGTATTTT
17	-	TRBV4-2	-	TRBJ1-2	CASSQEAGPGGHYGYTF	TGTGCCAGCAGCCAAGAGGCTGGTCCTGGGGGCCACTATGGCTACACCTTC
12	-	TRBV12-3/TRBV12-4	many	TRBJ2-2	CASSTGTGELFF	TGTGCCAGCAGTACAGGCACCGGGGAGCTGTTTTTT
14	-	TRBV7-9	-	TRBJ2-7	CASSGKGAGYEQYF	TGTGCCAGCAGCGGGAAAGGGGCAGGTTACGAGCAGTACTTC
16	-	TRBV7-2	-	TRBJ2-3	CASSLVSGPSTDTQYF	TGTGCCAGCAGCTTAGTTAGCGGCCCTAGCACAGATACGCAGTATTTT
16	-	TRBV27	-	TRBJ1-6	CASSPGRVSGNSPLHF	TGTGCCAGCAGCCCCGGGCGGGTAAGCGGGAATTCACCCCTCCACTTT
15	-	TRBV19	many	TRBJ2-7	CASSITLGVPYEQYF	TGTGCCAGTAGTATAACTCTTGGGGTGCCCTACGAGCAGTACTTC
16	-	TRBV7-3	-	TRBJ1-1	CASSLTPFSENTEAFF	TGTGCCAGCAGCTTAACCCCGTTTAGTGAGAACACTGAAGCTTTCTTT
16	-	TRBV5-1	-	TRBJ2-2	CASSLGFGTNTGELFF	TGCGCCAGCAGCTTGGGATTCGGAACGAACACCGGGGAGCTGTTTTTT
14	TRBD1	TRBV29-1	many	TRBJ2-3	CSVRTGSSTDTQYF	TGCAGCGTCCGGACAGGGTCTAGCACAGATACGCAGTATTTT
16	TRBD2	TRBV7-9	-	TRBJ2-1	CASSRLAGELGGEQFF	TGTGCCAGCAGCCGTCTAGCGGGAGAATTGGGCGGTGAGCAGTTCTTC
16	-	TRBV5-5	-	TRBJ2-1	CASSLVLLGSYNEQFF	TGTGCCAGCAGCTTGGTCCTCCTGGGCTCCTACAATGAGCAGTTCTTC
16	-	TRBV7-8	many	TRBJ2-3	CASSRTAGGTTDTQYF	TGTGCCAGCAGCCGGACCGCGGGCGGGACCACAGATACGCAGTATTTT
16	TRBD1	TRBV7-9	many	TRBJ1-4	CASSPGQEGMNEKLFF	TGTGCCAGCAGCCCAGGACAGGAGGGGATGAATGAAAAACTGTTTTTT
19	TRBD2	TRBV4-1	many	TRBJ2-5	CASSQDWGTSGGSQETQYF	TGCGCCAGCAGCCAAGATTGGGGGACTAGCGGGGGGTCGCAAGAGACCCAGTACTTC
16	-	TRBV10-1	-	TRBJ2-3	CASSEIRGMTADTQYF	TGCGCCAGCAGTGAAATAAGGGGTATGACGGCAGATACGCAGTATTTT
14	-	TRBV7-8	-	TRBJ2-5	CASSPRTREETQYF	TGTGCCAGCAGCCCCAGGACACGAGAGGAGACCCAGTACTTC
15	-	TRBV13	-	TRBJ2-3	CASSLSERHTDTQYF	TGTGCCAGCAGCTTATCTGAGCGGCACACAGATACGCAGTATTTT
15	-	TRBV12-5	few	TRBJ2-7	CASGRRDTSSYEQYF	TGTGCTAGTGGCCGACGGGACACGAGCTCCTACGAGCAGTACTTC
13	-	TRBV28	many	TRBJ1-1	CASSLLADTEAFF	TGTGCCAGCAGTTTATTGGCAGACACTGAAGCTTTCTTT
14	TRBD1	TRBV6-1	-	TRBJ1-1	CASSERTGYTEAFF	TGTGCCAGCAGTGAGAGGACAGGGTACACTGAAGCTTTCTTT
15	TRBD1	TRBV6-4	few	TRBJ2-3	CASSPGTGGPDTQYF	TGTGCCAGCAGTCCCGGGACAGGAGGACCAGATACGCAGTATTTT
14	TRBD1	TRBV18	many	TRBJ2-1	CASSSQGVYNEQFF	TGTGCCAGCTCATCACAGGGGGTTTACAATGAGCAGTTCTTC
16	TRBD2	TRBV24-1	many	TRBJ2-1	CATSDSEAGVYNEQFF	TGTGCCACCAGTGATTCTGAAGCGGGAGTGTACAATGAGCAGTTCTTC
12	-	TRBV10-3	many	TRBJ2-5	CAISESRETQYF	TGTGCCATCAGTGAGTCGCGGGAGACCCAGTACTTC
16	TRBD2	TRBV27	few	TRBJ2-1	CASSLMRSGGRNEQFF	TGTGCCAGCAGTTTAATGAGGAGCGGGGGTCGCAATGAGCAGTTCTTC
12	-	TRBV10-3	few	TRBJ2-7	CAISESIYEQYF	TGTGCCATCAGTGAGTCGATCTACGAGCAGTACTTC
13	TRBD1	TRBV12-3/TRBV12-4	many	TRBJ2-7	CASSSDRGGEQYF	TGTGCCAGCAGCTCTGACAGGGGTGGAGAGCAGTACTTC
15	TRBD1	TRBV7-8	many	TRBJ1-5	CASSPRQGANQPQHF	TGTGCCAGCAGCCCCAGACAGGGAGCAAATCAGCCCCAGCATTTT
12	-	TRBV11-2	many	TRBJ2-7	CASSFSSYEQYF	TGTGCCAGCAGCTTTAGCTCCTACGAGCAGTACTTC
12	-	TRBV12-3/TRBV12-4	many	TRBJ1-5	CASRLQGQPQHF	TGTGCCAGCAGGCTACAGGGACAGCCCCAGCATTTT
17	-	TRBV7-8	many	TRBJ2-3	CASSLGPQGIRTDTQYF	TGTGCCAGCAGCTTAGGACCCCAGGGAATTCGCACAGATACGCAGTATTTT
15	-	TRBV12-3/TRBV12-4	few	TRBJ1-1	CASIPMGVTNTEAFF	TGTGCCAGCATTCCCATGGGAGTAACGAACACTGAAGCTTTCTTT
16	-	TRBV20-1	many	TRBJ1-5	CSARDLVGGGNQPQHF	TGCAGTGCTAGAGATCTTGTGGGGGGAGGCAATCAGCCCCAGCATTTT
15	-	TRBV2	few	TRBJ2-1	CASRPPGLLNNEQFF	TGTGCCAGCAGACCCCCGGGATTGTTAAACAATGAGCAGTTCTTC
11	-	TRBV20-1	many	TRBJ1-1	CSVSDGTEAFF	TGCAGTGTGAGCGATGGCACTGAAGCTTTCTTT